Following are 9 T cell receptor beta chains from one sample sequenced in a study of T cell responses to AZD1222 COVID-19 vaccine. TCRdb keeps only in-frame clones here, not all; method: immunoSEQ multiplex PCR. The table has some 110,000 clones, more than 70% seen once. The specimen was peripheral blood, collected 28 days after the second AZD1222 dose. These receptors came from an adult who received the AZD1222 COVID-19 vaccine.

This CDR3 is CASRGDTGELFF. The CDR3 DNA reads as TGTGCCAGCAGGGGGGACACCGGGGAGCTGTTTTTT. V gene TRBV7-6 combines with J gene TRBJ2-2, with D tentatively TRBD1 or TRBD2 (5 bases each). This CDR3 spans 12 amino acids. Germline V gene data show CDR1 as SGHVS and CDR2 as FNYEAQ. V lost 6 bases and J 3 bases, leaving 5 bases between the germline ends.

The V and J genes are TRBV5-1 and TRBJ1-1; D unclear. This CDR3 comprises 16 residues. The V end was cut by 0 bases, the J end by 0 bases, with 12 bases between. CDR1 is SGHRS and CDR2 is YFSETQ in the germline V gene. CDR3 bases: TGCGCCAGCAGCTTGGGTCAGAGGCCCATGAACACTGAAGCTTTCTTT. Its translation is CASSLGQRPMNTEAFF.

V is TRBV5-1 and J is TRBJ2-6; 9 bases fit TRBD1. The CDR3 sequence is 18 residues long. The germline gives CDR1 SGHRS, CDR2 YFSETQ. V was clipped by 0 bases and J by 3 bases; unmatched bases: 7. CDR3 DNA: TGCGCCAGCAGCTTGGCCGGGACAGGGATTTTTGGGGCCAACGTCCTGACTTTC. It translates to CASSLAGTGIFGANVLTF.

The genes are TRBV4-2 and TRBJ2-1; 10 nucleotides line up with TRBD2. This CDR3 contains 14 residues. Unmatched junction bases numbered 10, after V lost 2 bases and J lost 15 bases. Germline values: CDR1 LGHNA, CDR2 YNFKEQ. CDR3 in amino acids: CASSQSGSGRAVFF. In nucleotides, the CDR3 is TGTGCCAGCAGCCAAAGTGGGAGCGGGAGGGCCGTGTTCTTC.

V gene TRBV5-1 combines with J gene TRBJ2-7, with D hard to call. Germline V lookup: CDR1 SGHRS, CDR2 YFSETQ. Trimming removed 1 base at V and 5 bases at J, with 13 bases between. The CDR3 is 14 amino acids. The CDR3 spells CASSLTPLGDEQYF. CDR3 in DNA: TGCGCCAGCAGCTTGACCCCACTTGGGGACGAGCAGTACTTC.

The chain combines TRBV9 with TRBJ2-7; possibly TRBD1 or TRBD2 for D (7 bases each). CDR1 is SGDLS, CDR2 YYNGEE, per germline. Trimming removed 4 bases at V and 4 bases at J, with 21 bases between. The CDR3 length is 16 residues. This CDR3 is CASSPEAGTAGYEQYF. The DNA of the CDR3 is TGTGCCAGCAGCCCTGAAGCCGGGACAGCGGGGTACGAGCAGTACTTC.

V gene TRBV5-8 combines with J gene TRBJ1-5, with D tentatively TRBD1 (6 bases). Germline values: CDR1 SGHTS, CDR2 YDEGEE. V was shortened by 0 bases and J by 1 base, with 8 bases between the two germline ends. CDR3 length equals 15 residues. The CDR3 sequence is CASSLAGASNQPQHF. The CDR3 DNA is TGTGCCAGCAGCTTGGCGGGGGCAAGCAATCAGCCCCAGCATTTT.

The chain links TRBV6-5 to TRBJ1-1; D is ambiguous. V was clipped by 10 bases and J by 5 bases, with 14 bases between them. Germline assignment: CDR1 MNHEY and CDR2 SVGAGI. The CDR3 is 12 residues long. The CDR3 coding sequence is TGTGCCACGGGAGAGGGAAGGACTGAAGCTTTCTTT. Its protein is CATGEGRTEAFF.

The V call is TRBV24-1, the J call TRBJ1-6, with 7 bases aligning to TRBD1. Germline V gene sequence: CDR1 KGHDR, CDR2 SFDVKD. The CDR3 loop spans 13 amino acids. With V trimmed by 7 bases and J by 6 bases, 2 bases remained unmatched. The CDR3 sequence: CATSRDSNSPLHF. The CDR3 nucleotides read TGTGCCACCAGCCGGGACAGTAATTCACCCCTCCACTTT.